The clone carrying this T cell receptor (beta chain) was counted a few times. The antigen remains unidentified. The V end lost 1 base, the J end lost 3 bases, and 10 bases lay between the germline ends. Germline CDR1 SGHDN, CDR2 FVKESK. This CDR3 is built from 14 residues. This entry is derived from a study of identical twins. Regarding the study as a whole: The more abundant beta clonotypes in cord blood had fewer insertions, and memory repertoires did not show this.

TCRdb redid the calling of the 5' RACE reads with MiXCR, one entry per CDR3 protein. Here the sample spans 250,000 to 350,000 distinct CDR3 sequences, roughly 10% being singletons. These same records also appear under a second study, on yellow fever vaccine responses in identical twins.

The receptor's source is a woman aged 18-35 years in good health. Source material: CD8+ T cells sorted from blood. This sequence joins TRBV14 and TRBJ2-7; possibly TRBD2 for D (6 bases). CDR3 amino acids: CASSQVDGGYEQYF. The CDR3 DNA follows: TGTGCCAGCAGCCAAGTAGACGGGGGCTACGAGCAGTACTTC.